This is a list of T cell receptor beta chains from one sample in a study of radiation and T cells in renal cell carcinoma. Some clones are missing from TCRdb's copy, which holds only in-frame ones; the method was immunoSEQ multiplex PCR. The sample contains some 97,000 clones, more than 65% of which appear only once. The specimen was blood, collected from a patient whose treatment included radiotherapy and nephrectomy. The receptors were sampled from a man aged 55 to 69 with renal cell carcinoma. Each CDR3 is given with its conserved first and last residue. D genes are given only for firm matches. Clone sizes are given selectively: once, few, many, or a class where the clone is expanded.

>TRBJ2-3|TRBV11-2|-|-
CASSRLASTDTQYF
TGTGCCAGCAGCCGGCTAGCTAGCACAGATACGCAGTATTTT
>TRBJ1-2|TRBV4-3|-|few
CASSQHTQDYGYTF
TGCGCCAGCAGCCAACATACCCAGGACTATGGCTACACCTTC
>TRBJ2-3|TRBV9|-|-
CASSLSALSTDTQYF
TGTGCCAGCAGCCTCTCGGCGCTTAGCACAGATACGCAGTATTTT
>TRBJ2-1|TRBV7-9|-|-
CASSSLLNGDEQFF
TGTGCCAGCAGCTCCCTGCTCAACGGGGATGAGCAGTTCTTC
>TRBJ2-1|TRBV27|TRBD1|once
CASSLLRDRGINEQFF
TGTGCCAGCAGTTTACTCCGGGACAGGGGGATCAATGAGCAGTTCTTC
>TRBJ2-5|TRBV18|TRBD2|-
CASSPRITSGRNRAETQYF
TGTGCCAGCTCACCACGGATAACTAGCGGGAGGAATCGGGCGGAGACCCAGTACTTC
>TRBJ1-1|TRBV5-1|TRBD1|once
CASSPTGGAYNTEAFF
TGCGCCAGCAGCCCCACAGGGGGAGCATATAACACTGAAGCTTTCTTT
>TRBJ2-2|TRBV19|TRBD1|-
CASSTRTGGGTGELFF
TGTGCCAGTAGTACCCGGACAGGGGGCGGCACCGGGGAGCTGTTTTTT
>TRBJ1-5|TRBV2|TRBD1|-
CASSGDSMGNQPQHF
TGTGCCAGCAGTGGGGACAGTATGGGCAATCAGCCCCAGCATTTT
>TRBJ2-5|TRBV7-2|TRBD1|-
CASSLQTGVETQYF
TGTGCCAGCAGCTTACAGACAGGGGTAGAGACCCAGTACTTC
>TRBJ1-1|TRBV30|-|-
CAWSISGGRGAFF
TGTGCCTGGAGTATTAGTGGGGGGCGCGGAGCTTTCTTT
>TRBJ2-6|TRBV10-1|TRBD1|-
CASHRGLFLSGANVLTF
TGCGCCAGCCACAGGGGGCTTTTCCTCTCTGGGGCCAACGTCCTGACTTTC
>TRBJ2-1|TRBV23-1|-|-
CASSQYDYNEQFF
TGCGCCAGCAGTCAATACGACTACAATGAGCAGTTCTTC
>TRBJ2-1|TRBV19|TRBD1|-
CASSTGQGANEQFF
TGTGCCAGTAGTACCGGACAGGGGGCTAATGAGCAGTTCTTC
>TRBJ1-3|TRBV2|-|-
CASSGSGQFLPSSGNTIYF
TGTGCCAGCAGTGGATCTGGGCAGTTTCTTCCTTCTTCCGGAAACACCATATATTTT
>TRBJ1-1|TRBV4-2|TRBD1|-
CASSPPTGERNTEAFF
TGTGCCAGCAGCCCCCCCACAGGGGAGAGGAACACTGAAGCTTTCTTT
>TRBJ1-5|TRBV27|-|-
CASSPAGVQPQHF
TGTGCCAGCAGCCCGGCCGGGGTTCAGCCCCAGCATTTT
>TRBJ2-1|TRBV15|TRBD2|-
CATSRPGLAGVGEQFF
TGTGCCACCAGCAGACCGGGACTAGCGGGAGTAGGTGAGCAGTTCTTC
>TRBJ2-1|TRBV19|TRBD2|-
CASFPGLAGYNEQFF
TGTGCCAGTTTTCCGGGACTAGCGGGGTACAATGAGCAGTTCTTC
>TRBJ2-3|TRBV4-1|TRBD2|-
CASSPGLAGWSDTQYF
TGCGCCAGCAGCCCGGGACTAGCGGGATGGTCAGATACGCAGTATTTT
>TRBJ2-7|TRBV6-1|TRBD1|-
CASMGTGGSYEQYF
TGTGCCAGCATGGGGACAGGGGGATCCTACGAGCAGTACTTC
>TRBJ2-1|TRBV5-1|TRBD2|-
CASVPGLAGGGGEQFF
TGCGCCAGCGTCCCGGGACTAGCGGGAGGTGGGGGTGAGCAGTTCTTC
>TRBJ1-1|TRBV5-1|-|-
CASSLRAGSVTEAFF
TGCGCCAGCAGCTTGCGAGCAGGGTCCGTCACTGAAGCTTTCTTT
>TRBJ2-1|TRBV11-2|-|-
CASNVQSSYNEQFF
TGTGCCAGCAATGTCCAAAGCTCCTACAATGAGCAGTTCTTC
>TRBJ1-2|TRBV28|TRBD1|-
CASSLRVPGGGYTF
TGTGCCAGCAGTTTACGCGTGCCAGGGGGTGGCTACACCTTC
>TRBJ2-7|TRBV6-5|-|once
CASSGGLHEQYF
TGTGCCAGCAGTGGGGGACTGCACGAGCAGTACTTC
>TRBJ1-1|TRBV2|TRBD1|-
CASRPRDREFPRARNTEAFF
TGTGCCAGCAGACCCCGGGACAGGGAATTTCCACGGGCTCGGAACACTGAAGCTTTCTTT
>TRBJ2-7|TRBV11-2|-|-
CASSLGGTPYEQYF
TGTGCCAGCAGCTTAGGGGGCACCCCTTACGAGCAGTACTTC
>TRBJ2-7|TRBV29-1|TRBD1|-
CSVEQGAGYEQYF
TGCAGCGTTGAACAGGGGGCTGGGTACGAGCAGTACTTC
>TRBJ2-3|TRBV2|-|once
CASSGDGTDTQYF
TGTGCCAGCTCGGGGGATGGGACAGATACGCAGTATTTT
>TRBJ1-2|TRBV4-1|-|-
CASSQERAAGRRNGYTF
TGCGCCAGCAGCCAAGAAAGGGCCGCCGGCAGGAGGAATGGCTACACCTTC
>TRBJ2-5|TRBV5-4|-|few
CASSTGLLRGETQYF
TGTGCCAGCAGCACGGGACTCCTCCGAGGGGAGACCCAGTACTTC
>TRBJ1-1|TRBV7-9|-|-
CASLETSFMNTEAFF
TGTGCCAGCTTGGAAACGAGCTTTATGAACACTGAAGCTTTCTTT
>TRBJ1-4|TRBV6-7|-|-
CASPNPAGLNEKLFF
TGTGCCAGCCCCAACCCGGCAGGCCTTAATGAAAAACTGTTTTTT
>TRBJ1-3|TRBV5-5|-|-
CASSLEGVITGNTIYF
TGTGCCAGCAGCTTGGAGGGGGTAATTACTGGAAACACCATATATTTT
>TRBJ2-1|TRBV11-3|-|once
CASSLEWGQGNEQFF
TGTGCCAGCAGCTTAGAATGGGGGCAGGGCAATGAGCAGTTCTTC
>TRBJ2-3|TRBV7-9|TRBD2|-
CASSLEGLAGADTQYF
TGTGCCAGCAGCTTAGAGGGACTAGCGGGAGCAGATACGCAGTATTTT
>TRBJ2-7|TRBV11-2|-|-
CASSLGVGPVEQYF
TGTGCCAGCAGCTTAGGGGTAGGGCCAGTAGAGCAGTACTTC